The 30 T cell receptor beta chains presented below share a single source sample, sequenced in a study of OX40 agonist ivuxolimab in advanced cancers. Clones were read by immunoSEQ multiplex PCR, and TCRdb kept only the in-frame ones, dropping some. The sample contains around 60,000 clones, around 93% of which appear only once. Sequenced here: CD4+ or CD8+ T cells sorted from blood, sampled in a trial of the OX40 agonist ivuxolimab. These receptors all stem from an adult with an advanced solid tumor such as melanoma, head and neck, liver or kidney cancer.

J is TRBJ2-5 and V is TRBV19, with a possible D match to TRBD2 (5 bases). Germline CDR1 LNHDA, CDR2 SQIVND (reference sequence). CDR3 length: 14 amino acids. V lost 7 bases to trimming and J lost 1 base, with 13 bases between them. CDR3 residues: CASTPGRSQETQYF. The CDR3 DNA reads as TGTGCCAGTACCCCGGGGAGATCCCAAGAGACCCAGTACTTC. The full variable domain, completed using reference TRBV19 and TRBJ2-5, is DGGITQSPKYLFRKEGQNVTLSCEQNLNHDAMYWYRQDPGQGLRLIYYSQIVNDFQKGDIAEGYSVSREKKESFPLTVTSAQKNPTAFYLCASTPGRSQETQYFGPGTRLLVL.

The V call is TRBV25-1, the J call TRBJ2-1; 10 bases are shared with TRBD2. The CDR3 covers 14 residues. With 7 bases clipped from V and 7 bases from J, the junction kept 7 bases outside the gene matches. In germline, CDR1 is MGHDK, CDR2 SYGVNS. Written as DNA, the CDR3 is TGTGCCAGCACCACTAGCGGGATATGGAATGAGCAGTTCTTC. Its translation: CASTTSGIWNEQFF.

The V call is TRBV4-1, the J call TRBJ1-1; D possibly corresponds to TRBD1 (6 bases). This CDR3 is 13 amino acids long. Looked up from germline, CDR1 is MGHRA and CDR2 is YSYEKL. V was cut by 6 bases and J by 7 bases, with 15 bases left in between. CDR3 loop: CASRDSGRYEAFF. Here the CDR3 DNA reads TGCGCCAGCAGGGACAGCGGCCGATATGAAGCTTTCTTT.

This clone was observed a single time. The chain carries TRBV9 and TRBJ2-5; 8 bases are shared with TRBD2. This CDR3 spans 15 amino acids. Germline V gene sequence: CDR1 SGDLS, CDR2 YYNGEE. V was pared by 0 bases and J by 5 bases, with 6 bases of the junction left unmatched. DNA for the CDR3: TGTGCCAGCAGCGTAGGTCTAGCGGGCTTGGAGACCCAGTACTTC. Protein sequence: CASSVGLAGLETQYF.

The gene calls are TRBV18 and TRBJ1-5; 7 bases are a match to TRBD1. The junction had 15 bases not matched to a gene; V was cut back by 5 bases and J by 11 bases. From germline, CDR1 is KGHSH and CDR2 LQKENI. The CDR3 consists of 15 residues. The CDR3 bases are TGTGCCAGCTCAACGGGAGGGGACAGATCATCGGCCCAGCATTTT. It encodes CASSTGGDRSSAQHF.

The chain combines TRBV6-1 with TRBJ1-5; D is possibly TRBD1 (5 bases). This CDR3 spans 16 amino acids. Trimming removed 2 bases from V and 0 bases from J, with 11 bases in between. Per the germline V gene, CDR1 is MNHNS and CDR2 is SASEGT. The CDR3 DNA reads TGTGCCAGCAGTGAACCGGCAGGACATAGCAATCAGCCCCAGCATTTT. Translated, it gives CASSEPAGHSNQPQHF.

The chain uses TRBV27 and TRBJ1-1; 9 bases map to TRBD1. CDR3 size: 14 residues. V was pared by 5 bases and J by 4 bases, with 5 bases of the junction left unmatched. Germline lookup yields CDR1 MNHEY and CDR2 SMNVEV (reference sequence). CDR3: CASSPRQGGTEAFF. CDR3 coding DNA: TGTGCCAGCAGTCCCAGACAGGGGGGCACTGAAGCTTTCTTT.

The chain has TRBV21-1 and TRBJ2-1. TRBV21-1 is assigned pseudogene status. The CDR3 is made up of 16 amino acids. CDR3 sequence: CASSKACIRGGHEQFF. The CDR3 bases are TGTGCCAGCAGCAAAGCTTGTATTCGTGGGGGTCATGAGCAGTTCTTC.

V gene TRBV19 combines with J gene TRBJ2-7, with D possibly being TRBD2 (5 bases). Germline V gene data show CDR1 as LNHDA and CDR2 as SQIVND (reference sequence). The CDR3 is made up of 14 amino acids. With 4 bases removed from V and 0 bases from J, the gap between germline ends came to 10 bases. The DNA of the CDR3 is TGTGCCAGTAGTAAGGGAGTGAACTCCTACGAGCAGTACTTC. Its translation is CASSKGVNSYEQYF.

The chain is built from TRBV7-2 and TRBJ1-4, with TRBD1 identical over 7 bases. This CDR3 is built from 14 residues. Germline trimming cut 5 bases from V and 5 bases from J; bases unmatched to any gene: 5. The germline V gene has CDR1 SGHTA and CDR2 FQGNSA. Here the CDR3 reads CASSGRGYNEKLFF. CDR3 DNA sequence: TGTGCCAGCAGCGGCAGGGGGTACAATGAAAAACTGTTTTTT.

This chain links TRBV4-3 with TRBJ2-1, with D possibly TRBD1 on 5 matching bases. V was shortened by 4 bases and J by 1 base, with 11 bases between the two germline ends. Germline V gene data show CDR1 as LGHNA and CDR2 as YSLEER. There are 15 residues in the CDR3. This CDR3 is CASSLHGASYNEQFF. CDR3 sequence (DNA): TGCGCCAGCAGCCTACATGGGGCATCCTACAATGAGCAGTTCTTC.

The CDR3: CASVIGWAHQNEQFF. CDR3 coding DNA: TGTGCCAGCGTCATAGGTTGGGCTCACCAGAATGAGCAGTTCTTC. J is TRBJ2-1 and V is TRBV6-1; D gene ambiguous. CDR3 length: 15 amino acids. Trimming pared 8 bases from V and 7 bases from J, leaving 21 bases between. The V gene's germline CDR1 is MNHNS and CDR2 SASEGT.

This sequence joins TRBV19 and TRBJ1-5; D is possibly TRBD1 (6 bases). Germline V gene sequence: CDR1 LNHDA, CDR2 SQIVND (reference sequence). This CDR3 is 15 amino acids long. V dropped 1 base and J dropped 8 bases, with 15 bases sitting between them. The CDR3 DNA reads TGTGCCAGTAGTATAGGAGGGGGGGGGCAGGAGCCCCAGCATTTT. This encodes CASSIGGGGQEPQHF.

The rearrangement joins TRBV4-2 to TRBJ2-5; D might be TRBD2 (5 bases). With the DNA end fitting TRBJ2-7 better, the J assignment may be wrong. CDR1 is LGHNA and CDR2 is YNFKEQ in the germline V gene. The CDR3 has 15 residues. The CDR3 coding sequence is TGTGCCAGCAGCCAACAGCGGACGGGCACCTACGAGCAGTACTTC. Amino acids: CASSQQRTGTYEQYF.

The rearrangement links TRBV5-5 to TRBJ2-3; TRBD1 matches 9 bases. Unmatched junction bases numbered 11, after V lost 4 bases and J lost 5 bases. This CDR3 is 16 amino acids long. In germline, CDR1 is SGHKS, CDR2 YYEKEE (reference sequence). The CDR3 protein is CASSLIPGQGKDTQYF. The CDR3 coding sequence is TGTGCCAGCAGCCTAATTCCGGGACAGGGTAAAGATACGCAGTATTTT.

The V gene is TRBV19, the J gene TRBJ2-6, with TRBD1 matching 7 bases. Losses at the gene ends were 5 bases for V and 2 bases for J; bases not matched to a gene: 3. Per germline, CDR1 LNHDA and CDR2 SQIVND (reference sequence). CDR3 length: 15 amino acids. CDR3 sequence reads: CASSSQGAGANVLTF. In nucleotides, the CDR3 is TGTGCCAGTAGTTCGCAGGGGGCTGGGGCCAACGTCCTGACTTTC.

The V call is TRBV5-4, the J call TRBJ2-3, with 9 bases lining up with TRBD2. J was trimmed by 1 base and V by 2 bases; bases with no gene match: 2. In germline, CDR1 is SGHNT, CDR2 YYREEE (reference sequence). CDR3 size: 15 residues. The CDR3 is CASSFPSGGTDTQYF. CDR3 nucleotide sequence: TGTGCCAGCAGCTTCCCTAGCGGGGGCACAGATACGCAGTATTTT.

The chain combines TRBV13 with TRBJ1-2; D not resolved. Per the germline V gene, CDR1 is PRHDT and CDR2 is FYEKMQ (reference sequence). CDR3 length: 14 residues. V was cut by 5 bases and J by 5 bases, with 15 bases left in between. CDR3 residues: CASSPSTRPYGYTF. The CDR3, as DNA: TGTGCCAGCAGCCCCTCGACCAGACCTTATGGCTACACCTTC. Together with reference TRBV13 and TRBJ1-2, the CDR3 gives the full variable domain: AAGVIQSPRHLIKEKRETATLKCYPIPRHDTVYWYQQGPGQDPQFLISFYEKMQSDKGSIPDRFSAQQFSDYHSELNMSSLELGDSALYFCASSPSTRPYGYTFGSGTRLTVV.

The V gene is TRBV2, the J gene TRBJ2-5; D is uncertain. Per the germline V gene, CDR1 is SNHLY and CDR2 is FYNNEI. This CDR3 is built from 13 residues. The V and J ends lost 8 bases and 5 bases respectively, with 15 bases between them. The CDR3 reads CASGPVTSETQYF. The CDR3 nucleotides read TGTGCCAGCGGCCCGGTGACCTCGGAGACCCAGTACTTC.

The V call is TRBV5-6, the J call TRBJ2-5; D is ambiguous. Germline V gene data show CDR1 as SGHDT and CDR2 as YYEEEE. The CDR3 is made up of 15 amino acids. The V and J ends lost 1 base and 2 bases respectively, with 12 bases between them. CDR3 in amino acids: CASSLYNPQQETQYF. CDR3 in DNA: TGTGCCAGCAGCTTGTATAACCCCCAACAAGAGACCCAGTACTTC.

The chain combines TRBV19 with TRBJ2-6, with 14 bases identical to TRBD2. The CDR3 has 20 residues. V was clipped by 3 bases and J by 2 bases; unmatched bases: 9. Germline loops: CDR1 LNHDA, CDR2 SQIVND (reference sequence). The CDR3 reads CASSMPGLAGGFAGANVLTF. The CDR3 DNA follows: TGTGCCAGTAGTATGCCCGGACTAGCGGGAGGTTTCGCTGGGGCCAACGTCCTGACTTTC. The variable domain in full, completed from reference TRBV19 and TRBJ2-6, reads DGGITQSPKYLFRKEGQNVTLSCEQNLNHDAMYWYRQDPGQGLRLIYYSQIVNDFQKGDIAEGYSVSREKKESFPLTVTSAQKNPTAFYLCASSMPGLAGGFAGANVLTFGAGSRLTVL.

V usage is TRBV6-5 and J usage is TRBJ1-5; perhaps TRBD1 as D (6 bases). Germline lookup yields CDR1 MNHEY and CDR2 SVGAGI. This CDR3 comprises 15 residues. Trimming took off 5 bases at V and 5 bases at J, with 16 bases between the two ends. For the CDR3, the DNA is TGTGCCAGCAGTATGACAACAGGGACGGATCAGCCCCAGCATTTT. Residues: CASSMTTGTDQPQHF.

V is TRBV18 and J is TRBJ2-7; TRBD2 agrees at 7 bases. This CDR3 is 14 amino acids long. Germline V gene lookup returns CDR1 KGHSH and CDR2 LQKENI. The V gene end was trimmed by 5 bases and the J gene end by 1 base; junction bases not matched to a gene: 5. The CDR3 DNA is TGTGCCAGCTCAGATAGCGGGCGGTCCTACGAGCAGTACTTC. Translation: CASSDSGRSYEQYF. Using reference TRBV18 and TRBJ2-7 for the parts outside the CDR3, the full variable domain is NAGVMQNPRHLVRRRGQEARLRCSPMKGHSHVYWYRQLPEEGLKFMVYLQKENIIDESGMPKERFSAEFPKEGPSILRIQQVVRGDSAAYFCASSDSGRSYEQYFGPGTRLTVT.

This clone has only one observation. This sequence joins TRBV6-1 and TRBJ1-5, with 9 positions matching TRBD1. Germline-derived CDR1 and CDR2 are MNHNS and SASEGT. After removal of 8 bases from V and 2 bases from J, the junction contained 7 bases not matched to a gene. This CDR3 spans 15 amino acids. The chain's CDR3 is CASCGTGNRNQPQHF. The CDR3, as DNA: TGTGCCAGCTGCGGGACAGGGAATCGCAATCAGCCCCAGCATTTT.

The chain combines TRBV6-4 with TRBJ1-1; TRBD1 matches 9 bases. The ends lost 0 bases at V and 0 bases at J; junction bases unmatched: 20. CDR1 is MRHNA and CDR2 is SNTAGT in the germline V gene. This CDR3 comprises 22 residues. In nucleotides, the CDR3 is TGTGCCAGCAGTGACTCCGGGACAGGGACTCAGGTGGTCGTTGTTATGAACACTGAAGCTTTCTTT. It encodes CASSDSGTGTQVVVVMNTEAFF.

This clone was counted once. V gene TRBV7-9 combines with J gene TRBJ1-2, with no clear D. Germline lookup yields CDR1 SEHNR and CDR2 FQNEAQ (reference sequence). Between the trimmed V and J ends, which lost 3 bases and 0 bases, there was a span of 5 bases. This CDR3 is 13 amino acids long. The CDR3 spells CASSLGANYGYTF. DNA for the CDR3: TGTGCCAGCAGCTTGGGCGCTAACTATGGCTACACCTTC.

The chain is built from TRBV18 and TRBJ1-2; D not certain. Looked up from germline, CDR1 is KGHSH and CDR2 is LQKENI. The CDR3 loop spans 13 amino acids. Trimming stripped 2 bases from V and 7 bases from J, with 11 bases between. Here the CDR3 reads CASSPENSGGYTF. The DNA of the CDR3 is TGTGCCAGCTCACCAGAAAATTCGGGTGGCTACACCTTC. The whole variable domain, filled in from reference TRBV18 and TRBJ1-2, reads NAGVMQNPRHLVRRRGQEARLRCSPMKGHSHVYWYRQLPEEGLKFMVYLQKENIIDESGMPKERFSAEFPKEGPSILRIQQVVRGDSAAYFCASSPENSGGYTFGSGTRLTVV.

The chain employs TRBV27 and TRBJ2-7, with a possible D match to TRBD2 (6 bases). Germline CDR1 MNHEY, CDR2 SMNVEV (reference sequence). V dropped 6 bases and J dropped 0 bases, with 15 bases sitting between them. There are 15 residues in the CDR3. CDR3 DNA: TGTGCCAGCAGCTCCACTGGTAGCGGCTCCTACGAGCAGTACTTC. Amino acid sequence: CASSSTGSGSYEQYF.

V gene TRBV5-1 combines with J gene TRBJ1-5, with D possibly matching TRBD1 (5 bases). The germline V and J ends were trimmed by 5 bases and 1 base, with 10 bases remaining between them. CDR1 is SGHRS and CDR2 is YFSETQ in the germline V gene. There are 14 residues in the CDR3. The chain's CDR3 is CASRPPGSNQPQHF. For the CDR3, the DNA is TGCGCCAGCAGGCCTCCAGGGAGCAATCAGCCCCAGCATTTT. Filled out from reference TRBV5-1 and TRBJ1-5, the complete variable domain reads KAGVTQTPRYLIKTRGQQVTLSCSPISGHRSVSWYQQTPGQGLQFLFEYFSETQRNKGNFPGRFSGRQFSNSRSEMNVSTLELGDSALYLCASRPPGSNQPQHFGDGTRLSIL.

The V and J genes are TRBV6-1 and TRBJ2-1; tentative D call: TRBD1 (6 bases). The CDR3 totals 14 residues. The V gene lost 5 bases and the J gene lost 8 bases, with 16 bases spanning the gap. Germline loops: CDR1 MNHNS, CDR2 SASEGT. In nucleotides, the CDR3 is TGTGCCAGCAGTCCGTATGGGGGCCGCGATGAGCAGTTCTTC. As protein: CASSPYGGRDEQFF.